The 31 T cell receptor beta chains listed next were all sequenced from one sample in a study of PD-L1 blockade in urothelial cancer (TCRdb year 2017). To prepare the library, the immunoSEQ multiplex PCR assay was applied. This immuneACCESS table, as held by TCRdb, lists in-frame sequences with V and J called but not all clones. Of the missing ones, under half trace to an unresolved V gene in checked studies; the others have no known cause. A total of 40,000 or so clones appear in this sample, 82% of them only once. The top ten constitute roughly 18% of the sample. Sequenced material: PBMCs, taken around atezolizumab (anti-PD-L1) treatment. The receptors were sampled from a man aged 60 to 75 with urothelial cancer.

The chain has TRBV28 and TRBJ1-1; 7 bases line up with TRBD1. The germline V gene has CDR1 MDHEN and CDR2 SYDVKM. This CDR3 region has 13 residues. Trimming cost V 6 bases and J 4 bases; bases outside gene matches: 5. The DNA for the CDR3 is TGTGCCAGCAGCCCCCCAGGGGGCACTGAAGCTTTCTTT. It encodes CASSPPGGTEAFF.

This sequence joins TRBV5-4 and TRBJ1-6; D is possibly TRBD1 (5 bases). V lost 0 bases and J lost 8, with 12 bases in between. Germline CDR1 is SGHNT and CDR2 is YYREEE (reference sequence). The CDR3 extends over 15 amino acids. The CDR3 DNA follows: TGTGCCAGCAGCTTGGGTTCCAGGGTGGATTCACCCCTCCACTTT. Amino acids: CASSLGSRVDSPLHF.

This clone has only a few counts. This chain links TRBV5-4 with TRBJ2-3, with 10 nucleotides matching TRBD1. The CDR3 consists of 15 residues. Germline V lookup: CDR1 SGHNT, CDR2 YYREEE (reference sequence). Germline trimming cut 4 bases from V and 3 bases from J; bases unmatched to any gene: 5. The CDR3 loop reads CASSMPGQGTDTQYF. CDR3 nucleotides: TGTGCCAGCAGCATGCCGGGACAGGGGACAGATACGCAGTATTTT.

At least ten counts were recorded for this clone. The chain's CDR3 is CASSPDTGAYEQYF. The CDR3 nucleotides are TGCGCCAGCAGCCCGGACACAGGCGCCTACGAGCAGTACTTC. This chain connects TRBV5-1 to TRBJ2-7, with TRBD1 as a possible D gene (5 bases). The V end was cut by 4 bases, the J end by 2 bases, with 13 bases between. CDR1 and CDR2 from the germline V gene are SGHRS and YFSETQ. The CDR3 is 14 amino acids.

The CDR3 loop reads CASSFGQGYSDEQFF. The CDR3 DNA is TGTGCCAGCAGCTTTGGACAGGGTTATTCCGATGAGCAGTTCTTC. The V call is TRBV7-9, the J call TRBJ2-1, with TRBD1 matching 8 bases. Per the germline V gene, CDR1 is SEHNR and CDR2 is FQNEAQ (reference sequence). The J segment lost 8 bases and the V segment lost 3 bases, leaving 9 bases of the junction unmatched. This CDR3 has 15 residues.

The chain uses TRBV6-1 and TRBJ2-1; 9 bases are a match to TRBD1. V lost 7 bases to trimming and J lost 9 bases; unmatched junction nucleotides: 4. This CDR3 spans 12 amino acids. Germline values: CDR1 MNHNS, CDR2 SASEGT. CDR3 nucleotide sequence: TGTGCCAGCACCAAGGACAGGGGTGAGCAGTTCTTC. As protein: CASTKDRGEQFF.

The chain uses TRBV5-1 and TRBJ2-5, with D possibly being TRBD1 (6 bases). Deletions cut 6 bases from V and 3 bases from J, with 15 bases between. Germline V gives CDR1 SGHRS, CDR2 YFSETQ. This CDR3 is 14 amino acids long. The CDR3 DNA follows: TGCGCCAGCACCTATGCCAGGGGAAAAGAGACCCAGTACTTC. It yields the protein CASTYARGKETQYF.

The chain carries TRBV11-2 and TRBJ2-5; D is unclear. CDR1 is SGHAT, CDR2 FQNNGV, per germline. V dropped 5 bases and J dropped 3 bases, with 10 bases sitting between them. The CDR3 has 13 amino acids. CDR3 coding DNA: TGTGCCAGCAGCCGACTGAGTGAAGAGACCCAGTACTTC. It yields the protein CASSRLSEETQYF.

The CDR3 is CASSLDAGGQETQYF. In DNA, the CDR3 is TGTGCCAGCAGCTTGGATGCAGGGGGGCAAGAGACCCAGTACTTC. J is TRBJ2-5 and V is TRBV5-8; D is perhaps TRBD1 (7 bases). The CDR3 totals 15 residues. Germline values: CDR1 SGHTS, CDR2 YDEGEE. The V end was cut by 0 bases, the J end by 2 bases, with 11 bases between. The whole variable domain, remainder taken from reference TRBV5-8 and TRBJ2-5, is EAGVTQSPTHLIKTRGQQATLRCSPISGHTSVYWYQQALGLGLQFLLWYDEGEERNRGNFPPRFSGRQFPNYSSELNVNALELEDSALYLCASSLDAGGQETQYFGPGTRLLVL.

The genes are TRBV21-1 and TRBJ1-5. TRBV21-1 constitutes a pseudogene. The CDR3 extends over 14 amino acids. DNA of the CDR3: TGTCAAACCCGGGGGGCGCGGGTTGGTCAGCCCCAGCATTTT. It specifies CQTRGARVGQPQHF.

This rearrangement joins TRBV6-5 to TRBJ1-1; TRBD1 matches at 8 bases. Losses at the gene ends were 2 bases for V and 9 bases for J; bases not matched to a gene: 8. Germline CDR1 reads MNHEY; CDR2 reads SVGAGI. This CDR3 has 14 residues. This CDR3 is CASSYLGQGEQAFF. Here the CDR3 DNA reads TGTGCCAGCAGTTACCTAGGACAGGGCGAACAAGCTTTCTTT.

J is TRBJ1-1 and V is TRBV27; possibly TRBD1 for D (6 bases). The CDR3 has 14 amino acids. Trimming removed 4 bases from V and 2 bases from J, with 11 bases in between. The germline gives CDR1 MNHEY, CDR2 SMNVEV (reference sequence). The CDR3 DNA follows: TGTGCCAGCAGTTCGCCACAGGGAAACACTGAAGCTTTCTTT. Protein: CASSSPQGNTEAFF.

The chain joins TRBV5-1 to TRBJ1-1; no clear D gene. The CDR3 runs 15 residues. V lost 0 bases, J lost 3 bases, and 12 bases lay in between. Germline CDR1 reads SGHRS; CDR2 reads YFSETQ. The CDR3 region has the DNA TGCGCCAGCAGCTTGGCAGGTCCGGTGGACACTGAAGCTTTCTTT. Translation: CASSLAGPVDTEAFF. Drawing the rest from reference TRBV5-1 and TRBJ1-1, the complete variable domain is KAGVTQTPRYLIKTRGQQVTLSCSPISGHRSVSWYQQTPGQGLQFLFEYFSETQRNKGNFPGRFSGRQFSNSRSEMNVSTLELGDSALYLCASSLAGPVDTEAFFGQGTRLTVV.

The chain couples TRBV9 to TRBJ1-5; D may be TRBD1 (6 bases). With 4 bases removed from V and 0 bases from J, the gap between germline ends came to 14 bases. The CDR3 runs 16 residues. Germline V gene sequence: CDR1 SGDLS, CDR2 YYNGEE. In DNA form, the CDR3 reads TGTGCCAGCAGCCCAGAGGGGGGGGGTAGCAATCAGCCCCAGCATTTT. Its protein is CASSPEGGGSNQPQHF.

V usage is TRBV7-9 and J usage is TRBJ1-2; 7 bases fit TRBD1. Germline V gives CDR1 SEHNR, CDR2 FQNEAQ (reference sequence). After removal of 4 bases from V and 9 bases from J, the junction contained 8 bases not matched to a gene. The CDR3 has 13 amino acids. For the CDR3, the DNA is TGTGCCAGCAGCTCGGAGGGGGCCGCGAGCTACACCTTC. Translation gives CASSSEGAASYTF.

This chain connects TRBV5-5 to TRBJ1-1; the D gene is possibly TRBD1 (6 bases). The V gene's germline CDR1 is SGHKS and CDR2 YYEKEE (reference sequence). Trimming stripped 5 bases from V and 1 base from J, with 12 bases between. This CDR3 comprises 14 residues. The CDR3 region has the DNA TGTGCCAGCAGTCGGGACACGGAGAACACTGAAGCTTTCTTT. Its protein product is CASSRDTENTEAFF.

This clone was seen more than once but under ten times. The rearrangement uses TRBV5-1 and TRBJ1-2; 8 nucleotides line up with TRBD1. The CDR3 is made up of 13 amino acids. From germline, CDR1 is SGHRS and CDR2 YFSETQ. V dropped 0 bases and J dropped 8; count of bases not matched to a gene: 3. The CDR3 loop reads CASSLATGEGYTF. The DNA of the CDR3 is TGCGCCAGCAGCTTGGCGACAGGGGAGGGCTACACCTTC.

The chain employs TRBV4-1 and TRBJ2-7, with D unclear. The CDR3 runs to 15 residues. V was clipped by 1 base and J by 0 bases, with 10 bases between them. Looked up from germline, CDR1 is MGHRA and CDR2 is YSYEKL. The CDR3 sequence is CASSQVHPSSYEQYF. The CDR3 DNA reads as TGCGCCAGCAGCCAAGTTCACCCGAGCTCCTACGAGCAGTACTTC.

The chain has TRBV4-2 and TRBJ1-4, with a possible D match to TRBD1 (5 bases). The ends were cut back, 5 bases at V and 8 bases at J, with 21 bases in the middle. The CDR3 has 16 residues. Germline V gene lookup returns CDR1 LGHNA and CDR2 YNFKEQ. The CDR3 nucleotides read TGTGCCAGCAGCGCCAATCTTCGGGGGGGGGAAGAAAAACTGTTTTTT. Translation: CASSANLRGGEEKLFF.

This clone was recorded once. V usage is TRBV7-8 and J usage is TRBJ1-6; D is unresolved. The CDR3 extends over 17 amino acids. Germline CDR1 and CDR2: SGHVS and FQNEAQ. Trimming shortened V by 1 base and J by 6 bases, and 16 bases separated the two germline ends. CDR3 nucleotides: TGTGCCAGCAGCTTAGTGTGGGGAGAAGGCATTAATTCACCCCTCCACTTT. The encoded protein is CASSLVWGEGINSPLHF.

V and J are TRBV10-3 and TRBJ2-1, with 11 bases aligning to TRBD2. Germline assignment: CDR1 ENHRY and CDR2 SYGVKD. After removal of 2 bases from V and 7 bases from J, the junction contained 10 bases not matched to a gene. CDR3 length equals 17 residues. CDR3 sequence (DNA): TGTGCCATCAGTGAGACCCAGGGGCTAGCGGGGGGAAATGAGCAGTTCTTC. Translating it yields CAISETQGLAGGNEQFF.

This chain joins TRBV2 and TRBJ1-3; TRBD1 agrees at 8 bases. Looked up from germline, CDR1 is SNHLY and CDR2 is FYNNEI. The CDR3 sequence is 18 residues long. The V segment lost 7 bases and the J segment 2 bases; nucleotides outside the gene matches: 16. CDR3 DNA sequence: TGTGCCAGCACCCAGGACCGGGACAGGTGGGACACTGGAAACACCATATATTTT. This codes for CASTQDRDRWDTGNTIYF.

The chain uses TRBV7-9 and TRBJ2-5; tentative D call: TRBD1 (5 bases). The CDR3 length is 15 residues. Germline assignment: CDR1 SEHNR and CDR2 FQNEAQ (reference sequence). Trimming removed 0 bases at V and 5 bases at J, with 13 bases between. In DNA form, the CDR3 reads TGTGCCAGCAGCTTAGCGCGAGGCCCAGGGGAGACCCAGTACTTC. Its protein product is CASSLARGPGETQYF.

The chain has TRBV19 and TRBJ2-7; 13 nucleotides align to TRBD2. CDR3 length equals 15 residues. V lost 5 bases and J lost 2; bases outside the gene matches: 3. Germline V gives CDR1 LNHDA, CDR2 SQIVND (reference sequence). The CDR3 sequence: CASSVGLAGTYEQYF. CDR3 nucleotides: TGTGCCAGTAGTGTGGGACTAGCGGGGACCTACGAGCAGTACTTC.

V gene TRBV13 combines with J gene TRBJ2-1; possibly TRBD2 for D (6 bases). Germline assignment: CDR1 PRHDT and CDR2 FYEKMQ (reference sequence). V lost 0 bases and J 9 bases, leaving 9 bases between the germline ends. This CDR3 contains 13 residues. The CDR3 loop is CASSLGQGGEQFF. The CDR3 DNA reads TGTGCCAGCAGCTTAGGGCAGGGAGGTGAGCAGTTCTTC.

The chain employs TRBV13 and TRBJ2-5, with 10 bases identical to TRBD1. Germline values: CDR1 PRHDT, CDR2 FYEKMQ (reference sequence). CDR3 size: 15 residues. Germline trimming cut 5 bases from V and 2 bases from J; bases unmatched to any gene: 5. DNA for the CDR3: TGTGCCAGCAGCAAGCGGACAGGGGGGCAAGAGACCCAGTACTTC. It translates to CASSKRTGGQETQYF.

J is TRBJ2-1 and V is TRBV7-2, with 8 bases that match TRBD2. The CDR3 consists of 15 residues. Germline values: CDR1 SGHTA, CDR2 FQGNSA. V shed 2 bases and J 7 bases; nucleotides not matched to a gene: 7. CDR3 region: CASSLTSGWENEQFF. CDR3 bases: TGTGCCAGCAGCTTAACTAGCGGATGGGAAAATGAGCAGTTCTTC.

The chain is built from TRBV6-5 and TRBJ2-2, with D uncertain. Germline V gene lookup returns CDR1 MNHEY and CDR2 SVGAGI. There are 15 residues in the CDR3. Trimming took 4 bases from V and 1 from J, leaving 10 bases between them. The CDR3 DNA sequence: TGTGCCAGCAGTTTAGAGACAATGAACACCGGGGAGCTGTTTTTT. Amino acid sequence: CASSLETMNTGELFF.

This chain joins TRBV4-1 and TRBJ1-5; TRBD1 aligns across 8 bases. The V and J ends lost 4 bases and 4 bases, in that order; junction bases with no gene match: 6. The CDR3 contains 15 residues. Per the germline V gene, CDR1 is MGHRA and CDR2 is YSYEKL. The DNA of the CDR3 is TGCGCCAGCAGCCGGCAGACAGGGGAAAATCAGCCCCAGCATTTT. Its translation: CASSRQTGENQPQHF.

The chain employs TRBV7-9 and TRBJ2-7; no definite D call. V dropped 7 bases and J dropped 2 bases, with 15 bases sitting between them. Per germline, CDR1 SEHNR and CDR2 FQNEAQ (reference sequence). This CDR3 region has 14 residues. The CDR3 coding sequence is TGTGCCAGCACCCACCCGAGCAAACCCTACGAGCAGTACTTC. Amino acids: CASTHPSKPYEQYF.

This clone was counted a few times. This rearrangement joins TRBV7-9 to TRBJ1-5, with D maybe TRBD1 (6 bases). Germline values: CDR1 SEHNR, CDR2 FQNEAQ (reference sequence). V dropped 1 base and J dropped 4 bases, with 8 bases sitting between them. The CDR3 loop spans 14 amino acids. The DNA of the CDR3 is TGTGCCAGCAGCTTAGGACAGGTAAATCAGCCCCAGCATTTT. Its translation: CASSLGQVNQPQHF.